Presented here are 3 T cell receptor beta chains from one specimen sequenced in a study of blood T cell repertoires in COVID-19. Generated by immunoSEQ multiplex PCR, the TCRdb table keeps only in-frame clones and is missing some. Seen here are 90,000 or so clones, 90% observed once, and the top ten hold more than 3.5%. Material: peripheral blood. The receptors were sampled from a woman older than 75 with active or convalescent COVID-19.

The chain has TRBV7-2 and TRBJ2-1; 12 positions agree with TRBD2. Unmatched junction bases numbered 2, after V lost 6 bases and J lost 5 bases. CDR1 and CDR2 from the germline V gene are SGHTA and FQGNSA. This CDR3 has 14 residues. Here the CDR3 reads CASRGLAGHNEQFF. The CDR3 DNA sequence: TGTGCCAGCAGGGGACTAGCGGGCCACAATGAGCAGTTCTTC.

V gene TRBV21-1 combines with J gene TRBJ2-1; the table assigns TRBD1, which was not confirmed against the DNA. TRBV21-1 is assigned pseudogene status. The CDR3 consists of 16 residues. The CDR3 loop reads CASSFLTGPKHNEQFF. The CDR3 DNA reads TGTGCCAGCAGCTTCCTGACAGGTCCCAAACACAATGAGCAGTTCTTC.

The chain combines TRBV7-2 with TRBJ2-1, with 7 bases lining up with TRBD2. The J segment lost 2 bases and the V segment lost 1 base, leaving 2 bases of the junction unmatched. The germline V gene has CDR1 SGHTA and CDR2 FQGNSA. This CDR3 contains 15 residues. In nucleotides, the CDR3 is TGTGCCAGCAGCTTAGGTCTAGCGGCCTACAATGAGCAGTTCTTC. Its protein is CASSLGLAAYNEQFF. Full variable domain (rest looked up from reference TRBV7-2 and TRBJ2-1): GAGVSQSPSNKVTEKGKDVELRCDPISGHTALYWYRQSLGQGLEFLIYFQGNSAPDKSGLPSDRFSAERTGGSVSTLTIQRTQQEDSAVYLCASSLGLAAYNEQFFGPGTRLTVL.